This T cell receptor beta chain was identified in a study of T cells in Graves' hyperthyroidism and ophthalmopathy. General study findings and limits: Prediction of ophthalmopathy progression came a median around 6.5 months pre-onset.

Germline-derived CDR1 and CDR2 are SGHKS and YYEKEE (reference sequence). The V and J ends lost 2 bases and 4 bases respectively, with 18 bases between them. The CDR3 is 16 amino acids. Details on this clonotype: Its target is unknown.

RNA transcripts yielded amplified TCR beta CDR3 regions. The TCR CDR3 was amplified in a first-round RT-PCR using the HTBI primer set. TCRdb ran MiXCR on the multiplex PCR reads and lists one entry per CDR3 protein. Found here are roughly 93,000 distinct CDR3 sequences, around 50% of them singletons; the top ten hold less than 30%. The hyperthyroidism was newly diagnosed and had lasted under 2 months; the patients were aged 18 to 65. Diagnoses rested on clinical symptoms, serum thyroxine and TRAb, thyroid ultrasound and orbital computed tomography. PBMCs stemmed from over 7.5 ml fresh peripheral blood.

This TCR came from a woman aged 40 to 55 with Graves' hyperthyroidism. Sequencing used blood. The gene calls are TRBV5-5 and TRBJ2-5; possible D gene TRBD1, 6 bases. CDR3 in DNA: TGTGCCAGCAGCTTCACGCAGGGCAGGGGTGGAGAGACCCAGTACTTC. Translating gives CASSFTQGRGGETQYF.